This T cell receptor beta chain was found in a study of naive and memory T cell subsets. Study-level results: Especially in CD8 cells, naive repertoires contained a few larger clonotypes, possibly CD45RA-re-expressing memory cells. From naive to CM, EM and EMRA, diversity decreased and Gini increased.

The beta constant-region primer was an equimolar mix of two oligonucleotides covering TRBC1 and TRBC2. Four rounds of PCR amplified the ligated cDNA using nested alpha and beta constant-region primers plus SP2. Each CDR3 protein is one row after TCRdb ran MiXCR on the UMI-ligation and nested PCR reads. This sample has under 150,000 distinct CDR3 sequences, with about 20% found just once. Cells stained for CD3, CD4, CD8, CD45RA, CD27 and viability were sorted into four CD45RA/CD27 subsets. In the case of this clonotype: Its antigen is as yet unknown.

The sequence came from a human donor in good health. The sample taken for sequencing was naive CD8+ T cells from blood.

In DNA, the CDR3 is TGTGCCAGCAGCCTTAGCGGGAGGCCCAACACCGGGGAGCTGTTTTTT. Amino acids: CASSLSGRPNTGELFF. The chain couples TRBV7-2 to TRBJ2-2; TRBD2 matches 10 bases. Germline assignment: CDR1 SGHTA and CDR2 FQGNSA. V trimming: 5 bases; J trimming: 2 bases; junction bases outside the gene matches: 5. The CDR3 length is 16 residues. Filled out from reference TRBV7-2 and TRBJ2-2, the complete variable domain reads GAGVSQSPSNKVTEKGKDVELRCDPISGHTALYWYRQSLGQGLEFLIYFQGNSAPDKSGLPSDRFSAERTGGSVSTLTIQRTQQEDSAVYLCASSLSGRPNTGELFFGEGSRLTVL.